Here is one T cell receptor (beta chain) with its context. PCR was performed a second time for roughly 7 to 11 cycles using a sample-barcoded 5' primer and a J-beta primer mix. Carrying 12 random nucleotides, a template-switch adaptor labeled each individual cDNA molecule. TCRdb called the 5' RACE reads again in MiXCR, with one record for every CDR3 protein. This sample yields about 1.5 million distinct CDR3 sequences, of which roughly 40% are seen a single time; 6.5% to 10% belongs to the top ten. This record belongs to a study of blood T cells in healthy people across ages. This CDR3 has 14 amino acids. V shed 3 bases and J shed 5 bases, with 13 bases lying between them. Looked up from germline, CDR1 is DFQATT and CDR2 is SNEGSKA (reference sequence). A minimum of 6 micrograms of total RNA was extracted per sample.

Sequenced material: blood. This TCR was sampled from a woman aged 18-35 years in good health. This chain uses TRBV20-1 with TRBJ1-4, with D perhaps TRBD1 (5 bases). The CDR3: CSASLGTWNEKLFF. The CDR3 DNA follows: TGCAGTGCTAGTCTTGGGACCTGGAATGAAAAACTGTTTTTT.